This T cell receptor beta chain is drawn from a study of T cells after yellow fever vaccination (dated by TCRdb to between 2018 and 2020). In the study overall: Libraries from fractions with low cell numbers were prepared with the SMART-Seq v4 Ultra Low Input RNA kit. To follow T-cell clones before and after both primary and booster YFV17D yellow fever vaccination, bulk TCR alpha and beta repertoires underwent longitudinal sequencing. Two healthy male donors, one aged 18 to 29 and one aged 30 to 40 years, were included in the cohort. Blood was collected at multiple timepoints before and after primary and secondary immunization, and bulk PBMC replicates and cell subsets were isolated. Study-level results and caveats: After the booster, most of the clones that had expanded following primary vaccination were detected again (around 97% of CD4 and 88% of CD8), which suggests that memory was broadly maintained. Compared with the primary T-cell response, the secondary T-cell response was faster but weaker, reaching its peak on day 5 rather than on day 15. Computational filtering was needed because FACS-sorted repertoires could contain abundant contaminating clonotypes from the bulk population. A small share of clonotypes occurred in both CD4 and CD8 compartments, likely arising from convergent recombination. Because only two donors were included in the study, the extent to which the findings can be generalized is limited.

The treatment or condition label of this sample denotes: live attenuated yellow fever vaccine strain. At each blood-draw timepoint, two biological replicates of bulk PBMCs were obtained. PBMCs were isolated from peripheral blood using a standard Ficoll-Paque protocol. TriZol was used to extract RNA from bulk PBMCs, CD4 and CD8 fractions, and dextramer-positive and dextramer-negative fractions. Sequenced on an Illumina NovaSeq 6000. TCR cDNA was synthesized by 5'RACE template switching, which introduced a universal primer site and unique molecular identifiers. cDNA synthesis was primed from both the TCR alpha and TCR beta constant segments. Library amplification used two PCR steps, and the second PCR step added sample barcodes and sequencing adapters. Sequencing of libraries was performed on Illumina HiSeq 2500 (2x100 bp) or NovaSeq (2x150 bp). Under the source paper's analysis protocol: Reads were demultiplexed and collapsed into UMI consensus sequences with MIGEC, and V(D)J alignment was performed with MiXCR. Vaccine-responding clonotypes were identified with edgeR using replicate PBMC samples, with FDR below 0.01 and a log2 fold change above 5 up to day 15 being required. Bulk clonotypes were assigned CD4 or CD8 identity according to which sequenced CD4 or CD8 repertoire held them at higher abundance. TCRdb reran the public reads through fastp at Q25 and MiXCR, keeping productive beta chains. Each entry is one CDR3 protein sequence, shown with its most common DNA and genes. The V and J calls come from TCRdb's annotation, not from the publication. The sample profile shows about 300,000 distinct CDR3 sequences; roughly 4.3% of them were found once. The top ten clonotypes cover 24% of the sample.

This clonotype occurred many times. Its cognate antigen has yet to be identified. No per-base quality is available; no much larger clone lies one base away. The specimen was PBMCs, collected 5 days after the yellow fever booster vaccination. The receptor's source is a young man who received the YFV17D yellow fever vaccine.

This receptor carries the CDR3 CASSNDILSSGNTIYF. In nucleotides, the sequence is TGCGCCAGCAGCAACGACATCCTTTCCTCTGGAAACACCATATATTTT. The chain links TRBV5-1 with TRBJ1-3; the D gene assignment is ambiguous. There are 16 amino acids in the CDR3, from cysteine to phenylalanine inclusive. Only the CDR3 region is kept as DNA, spanning 48 bases read in frame from base 1. According to the germline V gene, CDR1 reads SGHRS and CDR2 reads YFSETQ. The V and J ends are trimmed by 4 bases and 0 bases, leaving 14 bases between them.